This TCR beta chain was sequenced in a study of blood T cell repertoires in COVID-19. Study information: T cells, B-cell-depleted T cells, or PBMCs provided the cDNA or gDNA that served as material.

Germline V lookup: CDR1 SGHNT, CDR2 YYREEE (reference sequence). With V trimmed by 5 bases and J by 1 base, 3 bases remained unmatched. This CDR3 contains 17 residues. Original methodology: Estimates of nucleated cell counts were drawn from the amplification of reference gene primers. This table comes from immunoSEQ multiplex PCR, and its TCRdb copy is limited to in-frame clones, with some not included. V, J and clone size were drawn from that table, and D and trimming were deduced from the DNA. Of 130,000 to 150,000 clones in the sample, 70% to 90% were seen once. The chain has TRBV5-4 and TRBJ2-2; 15 bases are shared with TRBD2. The sequencing sample was made of peripheral blood. The sequence came from a human donor with acute or convalescent COVID-19. The donor label of this sample is uncertain. The CDR3 DNA sequence: TGTGCCAGCAGGATGGGACTAGCGGGAGGGAACACCGGGGAGCTGTTTTTT. Its protein product is CASRMGLAGGNTGELFF.